This entry lists 17 T cell receptor beta chains sequenced from one sample in a study of blood T cell repertoires in COVID-19. The method was immunoSEQ multiplex PCR; TCRdb's version includes in-frame clones alone and lacks a portion of them. The sample records roughly 40,000 clones, about 80% being singletons. The source material was peripheral blood. The receptor source for this set is a human donor in a cohort sampled during active COVID-19.

The chain uses TRBV28 and TRBJ1-4; TRBD1 matches 7 bases. V was pared by 1 base and J by 5 bases, with 1 base of the junction left unmatched. This CDR3 contains 14 residues. Germline CDR1 and CDR2: MDHEN and SYDVKM. In nucleotides, the CDR3 is TGTGCCAGCAGTTTATACAGGGGAAATGAAAAACTGTTTTTT. It is translated as CASSLYRGNEKLFF.

The sample holds a few counts of this clone. The chain joins TRBV14 to TRBJ2-1; D is possibly TRBD2 (5 bases). V was shortened by 0 bases and J by 3 bases, with 12 bases between the two germline ends. The CDR3 length is 16 residues. Germline values: CDR1 SGHDN, CDR2 FVKESK. The CDR3 DNA is TGTGCCAGCAGCCAAGAGGCCCCCCGGGACTACAATGAGCAGTTCTTC. Translation: CASSQEAPRDYNEQFF.

CDR3 protein: CASSPGPTKRDTEAFF. In nucleotides, the CDR3 is TGTGCCAGTAGTCCTGGACCTACCAAGCGGGACACTGAAGCTTTCTTT. The gene calls are TRBV19 and TRBJ1-1; D is unclear. The V gene lost 5 bases and the J gene lost 3 bases, with 19 bases spanning the gap. This CDR3 comprises 16 residues. Germline CDR1 and CDR2: LNHDA and SQIVND (reference sequence).

The sample holds a few counts of this clone. The rearrangement joins TRBV19 to TRBJ2-7, with D possibly being TRBD1 (6 bases). The CDR3 consists of 15 residues. Germline V gene data show CDR1 as LNHDA and CDR2 as SQIVND (reference sequence). The V and J ends lost 0 bases and 1 base respectively, with 10 bases between them. The CDR3 DNA follows: TGTGCCAGTAGTATAGAGGCCAGGGGATCCTACGAGCAGTACTTC. It is translated as CASSIEARGSYEQYF.

The chain employs TRBV5-1 and TRBJ2-7; maybe TRBD1 (5 bases). The CDR3 spans 13 residues. Germline CDR1 SGHRS, CDR2 YFSETQ. V was clipped by 0 bases and J by 4 bases, with 8 bases between them. CDR3 region: CASSLEGQYEQYF. The CDR3 bases are TGCGCCAGCAGCTTGGAGGGGCAGTACGAGCAGTACTTC.

The J gene is TRBJ2-3, the V gene TRBV6-4, with TRBD2 matching over 14 bases. Germline values: CDR1 MRHNA, CDR2 SNTAGT. CDR3 length equals 16 residues. The trim removed 4 bases at V and 4 bases at J, leaving 4 bases unmatched. CDR3 coding DNA: TGTGCCAGCAGTGGCGGACTAGCGGGAGGTGCAGATACGCAGTATTTT. Translation gives CASSGGLAGGADTQYF.

V usage is TRBV5-1 and J usage is TRBJ2-3; 7 nucleotides match TRBD2. V dropped 4 bases and J dropped 1; count of bases not matched to a gene: 3. CDR1 and CDR2 from the germline V gene are SGHRS and YFSETQ. This CDR3 is 14 amino acids long. This chain's CDR3 is CASSGLGGTDTQYF. In DNA, the CDR3 is TGCGCCAGCAGCGGACTAGGGGGCACAGATACGCAGTATTTT.

This chain links TRBV30 with TRBJ2-1; 10 bases match TRBD2. The trim removed 8 bases at V and 15 bases at J, leaving 16 bases unmatched. Germline CDR1 GTSNPN, CDR2 SVGIG (reference sequence). The CDR3 extends over 13 amino acids. CDR3 amino acids: CASGGGTSERPFF. The DNA for the CDR3 is TGTGCCAGCGGGGGGGGGACTAGCGAGAGGCCGTTCTTC.

This chain connects TRBV10-3 to TRBJ2-5; possibly TRBD2 for D (6 bases). The CDR3 totals 15 residues. CDR1 and CDR2 from the germline V gene are ENHRY and SYGVKD. V gave up 0 bases and J gave up 2 bases, with 10 bases separating them. CDR3 DNA: TGTGCCATCAGTGAGTCGACTAGGTCGCAAGAGACCCAGTACTTC. It is translated as CAISESTRSQETQYF.

This clone came up once. The V gene is TRBV21-1, the J gene TRBJ2-7; TRBD1 reflects the table's D call only, with no check against the DNA. TRBV21-1 is a known pseudogene. The CDR3 consists of 18 residues. CDR3 in DNA: TGTGCCAGCAGCAAAGAATACCTAGGGACAGGGGGAGAGTACGAGCAGTACTTC. Protein: CASSKEYLGTGGEYEQYF.

V and J are TRBV7-8 and TRBJ1-2, with no clear D. CDR1 is SGHVS and CDR2 is FQNEAQ in the germline V gene. The CDR3 runs 13 residues. With 5 bases removed from V and 4 bases from J, the gap between germline ends came to 11 bases. The CDR3 reads CASSQTLIYGYTF. CDR3 DNA: TGTGCCAGCAGCCAAACACTAATCTATGGCTACACCTTC.

This chain connects TRBV7-2 to TRBJ1-1; the match to TRBD1 covers 10 bases. Trimming removed 1 base from V and 11 bases from J; junction bases left unmatched: 7. Per the germline V gene, CDR1 is SGHTA and CDR2 is FQGNSA. This CDR3 is built from 14 residues. In DNA, the CDR3 is TGTGCCAGCAGCTTAGAGGGGGACAGGGGTATGGCTTTCTTT. Translated, it gives CASSLEGDRGMAFF.

This clone showed up just once. The gene calls are TRBV7-8 and TRBJ1-5; the D gene is possibly TRBD1 (6 bases). The CDR3 loop spans 13 amino acids. Germline V CDR1 and CDR2: SGHVS, FQNEAQ. The V end was cut by 3 bases, the J end by 4 bases, with 7 bases between. Here the CDR3 reads CASSFTGNQPQHF. The CDR3 bases are TGTGCCAGCAGCTTTACAGGGAATCAGCCCCAGCATTTT.

This rearrangement joins TRBV7-2 to TRBJ1-2, with 10 bases aligning to TRBD1. The junction had 8 bases not matched to a gene; V was cut back by 5 bases and J by 8 bases. This CDR3 has 14 amino acids. The germline gives CDR1 SGHTA, CDR2 FQGNSA. CDR3 in DNA: TGTGCCAGCAGCCTGAGACAGGGGGCCGGAGGCTACACCTTC. Protein sequence: CASSLRQGAGGYTF.

The CDR3 DNA follows: TGCGCCAGCAGTGAAGTGACAGGGGCCTACGAGCAGTACTTC. Translation gives CASSEVTGAYEQYF. J is TRBJ2-7 and V is TRBV10-1, with TRBD1 identical over 8 bases. V shed 3 bases and J 2 bases; nucleotides not matched to a gene: 3. The CDR3 is made up of 14 amino acids. The germline V gene has CDR1 WNHNN and CDR2 SYGVQD (reference sequence).

The chain is built from TRBV18 and TRBJ1-1; D gene unclear. The V end was cut by 3 bases, the J end by 5 bases, with 19 bases between. CDR1 and CDR2 from the germline V gene are KGHSH and LQKENI. This CDR3 is built from 16 residues. CDR3 sequence reads: CASSPNTRVGGTEAFF. Written as DNA, the CDR3 is TGTGCCAGCTCACCCAATACCCGGGTCGGTGGTACTGAAGCTTTCTTT.

This clone was observed a handful of times. The chain couples TRBV27 to TRBJ1-2; 10 bases line up with TRBD1. This CDR3 is built from 15 residues. The ends lost 5 bases at V and 4 bases at J; junction bases unmatched: 7. CDR1 is MNHEY, CDR2 SMNVEV, per germline (reference sequence). The CDR3 DNA reads as TGTGCCAGCAGTACACTAAGGGACAGGGGCTATGGCTACACCTTC. This codes for CASSTLRDRGYGYTF.